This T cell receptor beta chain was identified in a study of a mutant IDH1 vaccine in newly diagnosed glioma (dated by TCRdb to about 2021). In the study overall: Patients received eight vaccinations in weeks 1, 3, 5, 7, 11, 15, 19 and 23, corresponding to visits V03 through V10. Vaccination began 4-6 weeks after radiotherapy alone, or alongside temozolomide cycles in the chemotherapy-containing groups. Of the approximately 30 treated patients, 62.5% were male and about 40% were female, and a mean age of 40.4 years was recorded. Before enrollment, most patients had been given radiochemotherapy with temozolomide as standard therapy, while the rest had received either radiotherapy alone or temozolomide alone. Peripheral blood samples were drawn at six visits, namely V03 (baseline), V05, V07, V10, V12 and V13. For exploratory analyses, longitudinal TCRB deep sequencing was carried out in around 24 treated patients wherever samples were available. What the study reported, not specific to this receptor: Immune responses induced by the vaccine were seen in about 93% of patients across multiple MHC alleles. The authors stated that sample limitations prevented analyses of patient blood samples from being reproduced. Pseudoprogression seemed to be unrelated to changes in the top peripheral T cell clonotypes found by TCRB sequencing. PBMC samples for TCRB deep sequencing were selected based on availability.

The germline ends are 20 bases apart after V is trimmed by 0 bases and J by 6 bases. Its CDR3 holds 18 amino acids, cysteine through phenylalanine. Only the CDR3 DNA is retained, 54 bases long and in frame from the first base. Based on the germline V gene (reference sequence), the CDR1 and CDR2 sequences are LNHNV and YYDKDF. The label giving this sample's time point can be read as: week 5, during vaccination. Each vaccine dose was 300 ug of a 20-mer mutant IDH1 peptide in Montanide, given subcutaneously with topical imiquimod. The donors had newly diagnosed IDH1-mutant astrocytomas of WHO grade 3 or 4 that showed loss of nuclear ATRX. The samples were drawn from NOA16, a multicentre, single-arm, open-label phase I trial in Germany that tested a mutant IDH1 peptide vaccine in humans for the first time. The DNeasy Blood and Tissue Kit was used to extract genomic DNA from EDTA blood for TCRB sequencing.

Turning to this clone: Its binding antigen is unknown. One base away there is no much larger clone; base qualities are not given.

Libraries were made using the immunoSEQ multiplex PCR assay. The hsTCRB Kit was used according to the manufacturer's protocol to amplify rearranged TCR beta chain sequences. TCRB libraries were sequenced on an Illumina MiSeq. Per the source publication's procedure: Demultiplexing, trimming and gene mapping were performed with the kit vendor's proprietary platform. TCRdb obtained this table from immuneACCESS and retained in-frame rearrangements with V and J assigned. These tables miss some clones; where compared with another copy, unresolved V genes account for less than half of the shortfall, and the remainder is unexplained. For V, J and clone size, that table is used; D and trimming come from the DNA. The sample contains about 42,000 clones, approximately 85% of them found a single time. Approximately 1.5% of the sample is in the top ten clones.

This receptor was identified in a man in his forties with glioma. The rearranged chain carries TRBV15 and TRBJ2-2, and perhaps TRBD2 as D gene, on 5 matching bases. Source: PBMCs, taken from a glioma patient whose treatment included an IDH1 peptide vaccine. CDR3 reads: CATSREGSGLDPSGELFF. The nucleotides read TGTGCCACCAGCAGAGAAGGGAGTGGACTGGACCCCTCCGGGGAGCTGTTTTTT.